A selection of T cell receptor beta chains follows, all from one sample in a study of human T cells and chemical hapten exposure. TCRdb processed the RACE reads anew with MiXCR; each CDR3 protein has one entry. Of 35,000 to 50,000 distinct CDR3 sequences in the sample, approximately 9.5% are singletons; the top ten hold 13% to 15%. Sequences were derived from whole blood, sampled in connection with sensitization to the hapten diphenylcyclopropenone (DPC). These receptors were collected from a woman in her thirties with alopecia areata. Some clones in this sample may be carry-over from other donors' samples. Both conserved end residues are part of each CDR3. D genes are given only for firm matches. The size field is filled for only some rows; it gives once, few, many or a size class.

abundance	j_gene	d_gene	len	v_gene	CDR3aa	CDR3nt
many	TRBJ2-2	TRBD2	17	TRBV3-1	CASSQETAGAYTGELFF	TGTGCCAGCAGCCAAGAAACAGCGGGGGCCTACACCGGGGAGCTGTTTTTT
few	TRBJ2-7	TRBD1	15	TRBV7-2	CASSSAGTDLYEQYF	TGTGCCAGCAGCTCGGCCGGGACAGATCTTTACGAGCAGTACTTC
NA	TRBJ1-3	NA	15	TRBV19	CASSLSWSSGNTIYF	TGTGCCAGTAGCCTGTCGTGGAGCTCTGGAAACACCATATATTTT
many	TRBJ1-1	TRBD1	15	TRBV5-4	CASSRTGERDTEAFF	TGTGCCAGCAGCAGGACAGGGGAGAGGGACACTGAAGCTTTCTTT
many	TRBJ1-2	TRBD1	15	TRBV2	CASRVPRGLHYGYTF	TGTGCCAGCAGAGTCCCCAGGGGGCTCCACTATGGCTACACCTTC
many	TRBJ2-7	TRBD1	15	TRBV19	CASSPRTGNSYEQYF	TGTGCCAGTAGTCCTCGGACAGGGAACTCCTACGAGCAGTACTTC
many	TRBJ2-7	TRBD2	13	TRBV28	CASRTGGSYEQYF	TGTGCCAGCAGGACGGGGGGTTCCTACGAGCAGTACTTC
many	TRBJ1-2	NA	13	TRBV14	CASSQDTRIGYTF	TGTGCCAGCAGCCAAGATACACGGATTGGCTACACCTTC
many	TRBJ1-1	NA	17	TRBV12-3/TRBV12-4	CASSLALTDSLNTEAFF	TGTGCCAGCAGTTTAGCGCTGACCGACAGTCTGAACACTGAAGCTTTCTTT
NA	TRBJ2-7	TRBD1	15	TRBV4-3	CASSQGGTGFCEQYF	TGCGCCAGCAGCCAGGGGGGGACAGGGTTCTGCGAGCAGTACTTC
few	TRBJ1-2	TRBD1	15	TRBV7-2	CASSLAPGGDNGYTF	TGTGCCAGCAGCTTAGCGCCAGGGGGCGATAATGGCTACACCTTC
NA	TRBJ2-1	NA	12	TRBV29-1	CSVVKSYNEQFF	TGCAGCGTTGTCAAGTCCTACAATGAGCAGTTCTTC
NA	TRBJ2-6	NA	14	TRBV28	CATAGALGANVLTF	TGTGCCACTGCGGGGGCGTTAGGGGCCAACGTCCTGACTTTC
many	TRBJ1-1	NA	15	TRBV9	CASSPRQASNTEAFF	TGTGCCAGCAGCCCCCGACAGGCCTCAAACACTGAAGCTTTCTTT
many	TRBJ1-4	NA	15	TRBV5-1	CASSQDGRGDEKLFF	TGCGCCAGCAGTCAAGACGGTAGAGGGGATGAAAAACTGTTTTTT
few	TRBJ2-3	NA	18	TRBV7-2	CASIISRGQSRDTDTQYF	TGTGCCAGCATCATATCGCGGGGGCAATCGCGGGACACAGATACGCAGTATTTT
few	TRBJ2-5	NA	13	TRBV19	CATGHSLQETQYF	TGTGCCACCGGACATTCCCTCCAAGAGACCCAGTACTTC
NA	TRBJ2-3	NA	11	TRBV12-3/TRBV12-4	CAPGTTDTQYF	TGTGCCCCGGGAACCACAGATACGCAGTATTTT
many	TRBJ1-2	NA	12	TRBV7-2	CASSPPRTGYTF	TGTGCCAGCAGCCCACCTAGGACAGGCTACACCTTC
many	TRBJ2-3	NA	12	TRBV7-2	CASSLSSNTQYF	TGTGCCAGCAGCTTAAGTAGTAATACGCAGTATTTT
NA	TRBJ2-2	TRBD2	14	TRBV5-1	CASTPGLAVGELFF	TGCGCCAGCACGCCGGGACTAGCGGTCGGGGAGCTGTTTTTT
NA	TRBJ1-6	TRBD1	16	TRBV3-1	CASSQGTGDSSSPLHF	TGTGCCAGCAGCCAAGGGACAGGGGACTCTAGTTCACCCCTCCACTTT
few	TRBJ2-3	NA	11	TRBV28	CASSFRDSRYF	TGTGCCAGCAGTTTCCGCGACAGCCGGTATTTT
many	TRBJ2-5	NA	16	TRBV25-1	CASSEPGTRRFETQYF	TGTGCCAGCAGTGAACCAGGGACCCGTCGGTTTGAGACCCAGTACTTC
few	TRBJ2-3	NA	16	TRBV6-5	CASSSPGTLRTDTQYF	TGTGCCAGCAGTTCCCCCGGGACACTTCGCACAGATACGCAGTATTTT
few	TRBJ2-5	NA	14	TRBV7-2	CASSLGADQETQYF	TGTGCCAGCAGCTTAGGGGCTGACCAAGAGACCCAGTACTTC
few	TRBJ2-7	NA	15	TRBV5-1	CASSLDQGQGGEQYF	TGCGCCAGCAGTTTGGACCAAGGACAGGGAGGGGAGCAGTACTTC
many	TRBJ1-3	TRBD1	15	TRBV4-2	CASSHSRTGANTIYF	TGTGCCAGCAGCCATAGTAGGACAGGCGCAAACACCATATATTTT
many	TRBJ2-5	NA	14	TRBV6-1	CASSVLRLQETQYF	TGTGCCAGCAGTGTATTAAGGTTACAAGAGACCCAGTACTTC
NA	TRBJ2-1	TRBD1	15	TRBV5-1	CASSLGGGQYNEQFF	TGCGCCAGCAGCTTGGGAGGGGGCCAGTACAATGAGCAGTTCTTC
NA	TRBJ1-2	NA	13	TRBV29-1	CSVELADSDGYTF	TGCAGCGTTGAATTAGCGGATTCGGATGGCTACACCTTC
NA	TRBJ2-5	TRBD2	16	TRBV7-2	CASSLGTSGGQETQYF	TGTGCCAGCAGCTTAGGAACTAGCGGGGGCCAAGAGACCCAGTACTTC
many	TRBJ1-5	NA	14	TRBV5-5	CASSPLGRDGPQHF	TGTGCCAGCAGCCCCCTCGGCAGGGATGGGCCCCAGCATTTT
few	TRBJ2-6	NA	15	TRBV6-2/TRBV6-3	CASSIRGAGANVLTF	TGTGCCAGCAGTATCAGGGGAGCTGGGGCCAACGTCCTGACTTTC
NA	TRBJ1-1	NA	14	TRBV7-2	CASSLVQGRTEAFF	TGTGCCAGCAGCTTAGTACAGGGCAGAACTGAAGCTTTCTTT
NA	TRBJ1-1	NA	11	TRBV19	CASKSGAEAFF	TGTGCCAGTAAGTCGGGGGCTGAAGCTTTCTTT
many	TRBJ2-2	NA	15	TRBV5-5	CASRQEGRITGELFF	TGTGCCAGCAGACAGGAGGGGAGGATCACCGGGGAGCTGTTTTTT
few	TRBJ2-5	NA	14	TRBV20-1	CSAKSRGYQETQYF	TGCAGTGCTAAGTCACGGGGGTACCAAGAGACCCAGTACTTC
NA	TRBJ2-7	NA	15	TRBV5-1	CASSLDSSSSYEQYF	TGCGCCAGCAGCTTGGACAGCTCTAGCTCCTACGAGCAGTACTTC
many	TRBJ1-3	TRBD1	17	TRBV5-1	CASSQRPGQGRGNTIYF	TGCGCCAGCAGCCAACGCCCGGGACAGGGAAGGGGAAACACCATATATTTT
NA	TRBJ2-7	NA	14	TRBV7-3	CASSLTAGSYEQYF	TGTGCCAGCAGCCTAACAGCCGGCTCCTACGAGCAGTACTTC
few	TRBJ2-1	NA	13	TRBV5-1	CASRQGPYNEQFF	TGCGCCAGCAGGCAGGGGCCCTACAATGAGCAGTTCTTC
few	TRBJ1-2	NA	13	TRBV20-1	CSAPTEGGRGYTF	TGCAGTGCCCCCACGGAGGGCGGGCGTGGCTACACCTTC
NA	TRBJ2-6	NA	14	TRBV19	CASRAVAGANVLTF	TGTGCCAGTAGAGCGGTCGCTGGGGCCAACGTCCTGACTTTC
many	TRBJ2-1	NA	13	TRBV4-3	CASSQGAGIEQFF	TGCGCCAGCAGCCAAGGTGCGGGGATTGAGCAGTTCTTC
few	TRBJ2-7	NA	12	TRBV29-1	CSVRSRVAEQYF	TGCAGCGTAAGGTCCAGGGTAGCCGAGCAGTACTTC
few	TRBJ1-6	NA	15	TRBV5-1	CASKSSTDSNSPLHF	TGCGCCAGCAAATCCTCGACAGACTCCAATTCACCCCTCCACTTT
NA	TRBJ2-7	NA	12	TRBV2	CASSVPGPERYF	TGTGCCAGCAGCGTTCCGGGACCGGAGCGGTACTTC
NA	TRBJ2-5	NA	13	TRBV29-1	CSLRAGEGETQYF	TGCAGCCTCAGAGCAGGGGAGGGAGAGACCCAGTACTTC
many	TRBJ1-2	TRBD1	13	TRBV3-1	CASSQAGGYGYTF	TGTGCCAGCAGCCAAGCAGGGGGGTATGGCTACACCTTC
NA	TRBJ2-5	TRBD2	17	TRBV5-4	CASSLWLAGPRGETQYF	TGTGCCAGCAGCTTGTGGTTAGCGGGGCCTCGAGGAGAGACCCAGTACTTC
NA	TRBJ2-1	NA	13	TRBV19	CASSIGGRNEQFF	TGTGCCAGTAGTATTGGGGGCCGGAATGAGCAGTTCTTC
few	TRBJ2-1	NA	13	TRBV12-3/TRBV12-4	CASTRDRHNEQFF	TGTGCCAGCACCCGGGACCGACACAATGAGCAGTTCTTC
NA	TRBJ2-5	NA	12	TRBV10-2	CASSISKETQYF	TGCGCCAGCAGTATTAGTAAAGAGACCCAGTACTTC
many	TRBJ1-5	TRBD1	17	TRBV3-1	CASSQVQQGAVNQPQHF	TGTGCCAGCAGCCAAGTACAACAGGGGGCGGTGAATCAGCCCCAGCATTTT